The 26 T cell receptor beta chains given below trace back to one sample, sequenced in a study of CD8+CD57+ T cells in acquired aplastic anemia. Patients picked for sequencing had shown CD8+CD57+ cell expansion detected by flow cytometry. Genomic DNA constituted the template upon which TCR beta VDJ and CDR3 profiling was performed. TCRdb used MiXCR to reprocess the reads, holding one entry per CDR3 protein. The table lists 150,000 to 170,000 distinct CDR3 sequences, roughly 49% of them singletons. Sequencing used sorted CD4+, CD8+, or CD8+CD57+ T cells (not recorded which) from PBMCs. These receptors all come from a human donor with aplastic anemia.

This clonotype has more than one count but fewer than ten. The rearrangement uses TRBV15 and TRBJ2-5; possibly TRBD1 for D (5 bases). Trimming shortened V by 0 bases and J by 5 bases, and 7 bases separated the two germline ends. CDR3 length equals 13 residues. The germline CDR1 and CDR2 sequences are LNHNV and YYDKDF (reference sequence). Here the CDR3 DNA reads TGTGCCACCAGCAGAGACAAGGGGGAGACCCAGTACTTC. Translating gives CATSRDKGETQYF.

This chain joins TRBV19 and TRBJ1-2; tentative D call: TRBD1 (5 bases). The germline CDR1 and CDR2 sequences are LNHDA and SQIVND (reference sequence). This CDR3 has 16 residues. V lost 3 bases and J lost 5, with 19 bases in between. The CDR3 DNA reads TGTGCCAGTAGTATTTGGGTCGGCAGGGCGGATTATGGCTACACCTTC. Translation gives CASSIWVGRADYGYTF. Full variable domain (rest looked up from reference TRBV19 and TRBJ1-2): DGGITQSPKYLFRKEGQNVTLSCEQNLNHDAMYWYRQDPGQGLRLIYYSQIVNDFQKGDIAEGYSVSREKKESFPLTVTSAQKNPTAFYLCASSIWVGRADYGYTFGSGTRLTVV.

This clonotype was seen a few times. The chain has TRBV7-2 and TRBJ1-6, with no clear D. The germline V gene has CDR1 SGHTA and CDR2 FQGNSA. The CDR3 loop spans 15 amino acids. Trimming removed 2 bases at V and 8 bases at J, with 13 bases between. The CDR3 DNA follows: TGTGCCAGCAGCTTACGATTAGGGTCGGATTCACCCCTCCACTTT. It codes for CASSLRLGSDSPLHF.

The rearrangement links TRBV10-3 to TRBJ2-7; TRBD2 aligns across 11 bases. Germline V gene lookup returns CDR1 ENHRY and CDR2 SYGVKD. The CDR3 extends over 17 amino acids. The V segment lost 2 bases and the J segment 0 bases; nucleotides outside the gene matches: 6. The CDR3 DNA sequence: TGTGCCATCAGTGAGGTTTCTAGCGGGGGGTCCTCCTACGAGCAGTACTTC. The encoded protein is CAISEVSSGGSSYEQYF.

In regard to this clonotype: A much larger clone sits a single nucleotide away, making a read error possible. This sequence joins TRBV5-6 and TRBJ1-1; D gene uncertain. V shed 0 bases and J shed 5 bases, with 11 bases lying between them. The germline gives CDR1 SGHDT, CDR2 YYEEEE. The CDR3 runs 14 residues. In DNA, the CDR3 is TGTGCCAGCAGCTTGGGGCTGATCGGTACTGAAGCTTTCTTT. This sequence encodes CASSLGLIGTEAFF.

V usage is TRBV27 and J usage is TRBJ1-1, with D possibly being TRBD1 (5 bases). Per the germline V gene, CDR1 is MNHEY and CDR2 is SMNVEV (reference sequence). V lost 3 bases and J lost 7, with 12 bases in between. The CDR3 runs to 13 residues. DNA of the CDR3: TGTGCCAGCAGTTTCTCCCCGGGGGGTGAAGCTTTCTTT. As protein: CASSFSPGGEAFF.

This clonotype was counted at least ten times. The rearrangement links TRBV10-1 to TRBJ2-3; D possibly matches TRBD1 or TRBD2 (5 bases each). CDR1 and CDR2 from the germline V gene are WNHNN and SYGVQD (reference sequence). The V end lost 5 bases, the J end lost 2 bases, and 20 bases lay between the germline ends. The CDR3 is 17 amino acids. CDR3: CASSRTGTGSVTDTQYF. CDR3 coding DNA: TGCGCCAGCAGTAGAACCGGGACGGGGTCGGTCACAGATACGCAGTATTTT.

This clonotype was counted a few times. The rearrangement links TRBV29-1 to TRBJ1-2; D is undetermined. Germline V CDR1 and CDR2: SQVTM, ANQGSEA. CDR3 length: 13 amino acids. The V end lost 2 bases, the J end lost 0 bases, and 7 bases lay between the germline ends. CDR3 nucleotides: TGCAGCGTTGAATCTCGATCTAACTATGGCTACACCTTC. Its translation: CSVESRSNYGYTF.

This clonotype was seen at least ten times. The chain's CDR3 is CASSARSIQGSEVRETQYF. CDR3 nucleotides: TGTGCCAGCAGCGCCCGGTCAATACAGGGGTCAGAGGTTAGAGAGACCCAGTACTTC. The rearrangement uses TRBV7-9 and TRBJ2-5; 7 positions agree with TRBD1. This CDR3 spans 19 amino acids. V trimming: 5 bases; J trimming: 4 bases; junction bases outside the gene matches: 22. Per the germline V gene, CDR1 is SEHNR and CDR2 is FQNEAQ (reference sequence).

In its sample, this clonotype was seen many times. This chain uses TRBV13 with TRBJ2-7; D is perhaps TRBD2 (7 bases). CDR3 size: 15 residues. Germline-derived CDR1 and CDR2 are PRHDT and FYEKMQ (reference sequence). V gave up 5 bases and J gave up 10 bases, with 24 bases separating them. The CDR3 DNA is TGTGCCAGCAGCACCCGGCGGGGGCTTCCCCTCCCTCAGTACTTC. Its translation: CASSTRRGLPLPQYF.

The rearrangement links TRBV2 to TRBJ2-7; D not certain. The CDR3 is 13 residues long. CDR1 is SNHLY and CDR2 is FYNNEI in the germline V gene. Between the trimmed V and J ends, which lost 6 bases and 0 bases, there was a span of 9 bases. In nucleotides, the CDR3 is TGTGCCAGCAGCAGGATCGACTCCTACGAGCAGTACTTC. As protein: CASSRIDSYEQYF.

On this clonotype: The CDR3 end shows no conserved phenylalanine or tryptophan, and so a read error is likely. The DNA of the CDR3 is TGTGCCAGCAGCCCTACAGAACAGGGAGCCCTCCTCTATGGCTACACCTCC. It yields the protein CASSPTEQGALLYGYTS. The chain is built from TRBV6-1 and TRBJ1-2; a possible D gene is TRBD1 (6 bases). The V end was cut by 6 bases, the J end by 4 bases, with 24 bases between. This CDR3 has 17 amino acids. Germline V lookup: CDR1 MNHNS, CDR2 SASEGT.

The V call is TRBV20-1, the J call TRBJ1-6; tentatively, D is TRBD1 (6 bases). Trimming stripped 0 bases from V and 3 bases from J, with 15 bases between. CDR3 length equals 17 residues. Germline V gene sequence: CDR1 DFQATT, CDR2 SNEGSKA (reference sequence). CDR3 DNA sequence: TGCAGTGCTAGAGAGACAGGAGAAGGGGACTATAATTCACCCCTCCACTTT. The encoded protein is CSARETGEGDYNSPLHF.

Ten or more counts support this clonotype. The chain is built from TRBV29-1 and TRBJ2-2; D remains ambiguous. Trimming removed 6 bases from V and 6 bases from J, with 11 bases in between. Germline CDR1 is SQVTM and CDR2 is ANQGSEA. CDR3 length: 12 residues. The DNA for the CDR3 is TGCAGCGTCCCCAGAGGATCCGGGGAGCTGTTTTTT. Translation: CSVPRGSGELFF.

A single count supports this clonotype. This chain links TRBV15 with TRBJ1-3; D remains unclear. CDR3 size: 16 residues. V was cut by 0 bases and J by 0 bases, with 9 bases left in between. Germline V gene sequence: CDR1 LNHNV, CDR2 YYDKDF (reference sequence). CDR3: CATSRDYGSSGNTIYF. Written as DNA, the CDR3 is TGTGCCACCAGCAGAGATTACGGGAGCTCTGGAAACACCATATATTTT.

This clonotype was recorded a few times. V and J are TRBV30 and TRBJ2-7; 9 bases line up with TRBD1. CDR3 length equals 15 residues. Germline loops: CDR1 GTSNPN, CDR2 SVGIG (reference sequence). V shed 2 bases and J 3 bases; nucleotides not matched to a gene: 8. The CDR3 reads CAWSRLGQGYYEQYF. The CDR3 DNA sequence: TGTGCCTGGAGTCGATTGGGACAGGGTTACTACGAGCAGTACTTC.

This clonotype was detected ten times or more. This rearrangement joins TRBV5-5 to TRBJ2-5; D call uncertain. The CDR3 totals 14 residues. CDR1 and CDR2 (germline): SGHKS, YYEKEE (reference sequence). Trimming left V 0 bases short and J 5 bases short, with 11 bases between. This CDR3 reads CASSLVVSHETQYF. CDR3 nucleotides: TGTGCCAGCAGCTTGGTGGTTAGCCATGAGACCCAGTACTTC.

This clonotype was seen a handful of times. The chain couples TRBV20-1 to TRBJ2-7, with D perhaps matching TRBD2 (6 bases). Trimming left V 3 bases short and J 2 bases short, with 8 bases between. Germline assignment: CDR1 DFQATT and CDR2 SNEGSKA (reference sequence). This CDR3 is built from 12 residues. The CDR3 nucleotides are TGCAGTGCTAGGGGGACTGCCTACGAGCAGTACTTC. Protein: CSARGTAYEQYF.

This clonotype was recorded once. The chain carries TRBV12-3 or TRBV12-4 and TRBJ2-2; 8 nucleotides agree with TRBD1. Near its end, the DNA agrees better with TRBJ1-1, so the J call may be wrong. This CDR3 is built from 14 residues. For the CDR3, the DNA is TGTGCCAGCAGTTTGGGAGGGGACAGGAGTGCAGCTTTCTTT. This codes for CASSLGGDRSAAFF.

This clonotype was recorded once. The rearrangement joins TRBV10-1 to TRBJ2-1; TRBD1 or TRBD2 may be the D gene (5 bases each). Trimming stripped 10 bases from V and 4 bases from J, with 14 bases between. The germline CDR1 and CDR2 sequences are WNHNN and SYGVQD (reference sequence). The CDR3 covers 13 residues. This CDR3 reads CAKDRGLYNEQFF. CDR3 coding DNA: TGCGCCAAGGATCGGGGCCTTTACAATGAGCAGTTCTTC.

This clonotype was recorded a few times. This chain links TRBV6-1 with TRBJ1-4, with 9 bases identical to TRBD1. The germline CDR1 and CDR2 sequences are MNHNS and SASEGT. There are 16 residues in the CDR3. The trim removed 5 bases at V and 2 bases at J, leaving 6 bases unmatched. The CDR3 here is CASSPRTGVTNEKLFF. CDR3 bases: TGTGCCAGCAGTCCCCGGACAGGGGTTACTAATGAAAAACTGTTTTTT.

This clonotype was counted only a few times. This chain joins TRBV24-1 and TRBJ2-7, with 12 bases that match TRBD2. V shed 6 bases, J shed 6 bases, and the junction held 2 bases outside the gene matches. This CDR3 region has 13 residues. The germline V gene has CDR1 KGHDR and CDR2 SFDVKD. The CDR3 coding sequence is TGTGCCACCAGTACTAGCGGGGGGCGCGAGCAGTACTTC. Residues: CATSTSGGREQYF.

With respect to this clonotype: A read error may produce the germline difference seen at one junction end. V gene TRBV9 combines with J gene TRBJ1-2, with D maybe TRBD1 (6 bases). Per germline, CDR1 SGDLS and CDR2 YYNGEE. The CDR3 totals 15 residues. The CDR3 sequence is CASSADPQGNYGCTF. The DNA of the CDR3 is TGTGCCAGCAGCGCCGACCCACAGGGAAACTATGGCTGCACCTTC.

This clonotype appeared many times. The chain employs TRBV7-9 and TRBJ1-1, with TRBD1 as a possible D gene (5 bases). The germline gives CDR1 SEHNR, CDR2 FQNEAQ (reference sequence). Trimming pared 7 bases from V and 3 bases from J, leaving 15 bases between. The CDR3 loop spans 14 amino acids. CDR3 sequence (DNA): TGTGCCAGCATCAGACGGGGGGGATACACTGAAGCTTTCTTT. This sequence encodes CASIRRGGYTEAFF.

A note on this clonotype: A clone one base away is much larger, so this may be a read error. This rearrangement joins TRBV27 to TRBJ2-5; D may match TRBD1 or TRBD2 (5 bases each). Germline lookup yields CDR1 MNHEY and CDR2 SMNVEV (reference sequence). This CDR3 has 14 residues. The CDR3 DNA reads as TGTGCCGGCAGTCCTTCGGGACGGTGGGAGACCCAGTACTTC. Translating gives CAGSPSGRWETQYF.

The chain carries TRBV7-3 and TRBJ1-1; D gene ambiguous. Trimming left V 5 bases short and J 0 bases short, with 7 bases between. This CDR3 contains 13 residues. Germline V gene sequence: CDR1 SGHTA, CDR2 FQGTGA. CDR3 nucleotides: TGTGCCAGCAGCCGTGGACTGAACACTGAAGCTTTCTTT. Amino acid sequence: CASSRGLNTEAFF.